The 28 T cell receptor beta chains in this list originate from one sample, sequenced in a study of regulatory T cells in long-lasting Graves disease. Noted time point: persistent/refractory GD, antithyroid drugs over 5 years with positive TRAb. Following extraction of RNA from PBMCs, that RNA was used to make the TCR library. The TCR beta library used iRepertoire HTBI primers with Arm-PCR amplification of CDR3. TCRdb redid the calling of the multiplex PCR reads with MiXCR, one entry per CDR3 protein. The sample consists of 600,000 to 800,000 distinct CDR3 sequences, 30% of them appearing once. The starting material was peripheral blood mononuclear cells (PBMCs), obtained when the disease was refractory, from a patient treated with antithyroid drugs. The receptors come from a female donor with Graves disease.

V gene TRBV7-9 combines with J gene TRBJ2-2; TRBD2 might be the D (5 bases). The CDR3 length is 14 residues. V lost 6 bases, J lost 3 bases, and 11 bases lay in between. In germline, CDR1 is SEHNR, CDR2 FQNEAQ (reference sequence). CDR3: CASRRVGDTGELFF. The CDR3 nucleotides are TGTGCCAGCAGGAGGGTTGGCGACACCGGGGAGCTGTTTTTT.

The chain links TRBV10-2 to TRBJ1-2; D possibly corresponds to TRBD1 (6 bases). Germline assignment: CDR1 WSHSY and CDR2 SAAADI. This CDR3 spans 13 amino acids. V was shortened by 8 bases and J by 6 bases, with 16 bases between the two germline ends. The CDR3 DNA sequence: TGCGCCAGCGCTGGATCGGCAGGGGATGGCTACACCTTC. Translated: CASAGSAGDGYTF.

V is TRBV20-1 and J is TRBJ1-2; 9 positions match TRBD1. Germline V gene sequence: CDR1 DFQATT, CDR2 SNEGSKA (reference sequence). The CDR3 totals 18 residues. V lost 2 bases to trimming and J lost 4 bases; unmatched junction nucleotides: 17. The DNA of the CDR3 is TGCAGTGCTAGAACCCCCGCAGGACAGGGGCCTTACGGCTATGGCTACACCTTC. This encodes CSARTPAGQGPYGYGYTF.

The chain combines TRBV6-5 with TRBJ1-2; tentative D call: TRBD1 (6 bases). V lost 0 bases to trimming and J lost 5 bases, with 19 bases between them. There are 17 residues in the CDR3. Germline CDR1 MNHEY, CDR2 SVGAGI. This chain's CDR3 is CASSYSIVGAPEYGYTF. The DNA of the CDR3 is TGTGCCAGCAGTTACTCGATAGTGGGGGCCCCAGAGTATGGCTACACCTTC.

On this clonotype itself: At one boundary the junction diverges from the germline segment, which might be a read error. J is TRBJ2-2 and V is TRBV6-4; D may be TRBD1 or TRBD2 (5 bases each). Germline V lookup: CDR1 MRHNA, CDR2 SNTAGT. CDR3 length: 15 residues. The CDR3 nucleotides read TGTGCCAGCAAGGGTACGGGGACCAGGACCGAGGAGCTGTTTTTT. Translating gives CASKGTGTRTEELFF.

This clonotype has more than one count but fewer than ten. This chain links TRBV20-1 with TRBJ1-6; 8 bases line up with TRBD1. V dropped 0 bases and J dropped 4; count of bases not matched to a gene: 8. Germline lookup yields CDR1 DFQATT and CDR2 SNEGSKA (reference sequence). The CDR3 is made up of 17 amino acids. The CDR3 protein is CSARDLGRGQYNSPLHF. For the CDR3, the DNA is TGCAGTGCTAGAGATCTCGGCAGGGGGCAATATAATTCACCCCTCCACTTT.

This clonotype was seen only once. The V and J genes are TRBV30 and TRBJ2-5; 8 positions match TRBD2. J lost 5 bases, V lost 4 bases, and 12 bases had no gene match. CDR1 GTSNPN and CDR2 SVGIG come from the germline V gene (reference sequence). The CDR3 is made up of 15 amino acids. CDR3 sequence: CAWIRSGRWLETQYF. The CDR3 nucleotides are TGTGCCTGGATACGAAGCGGGAGATGGTTGGAGACCCAGTACTTC. Supplemented by reference TRBV30 and TRBJ2-5, the full variable domain reads SQTIHQWPATLVQPVGSPLSLECTVEGTSNPNLYWYRQAAGRGLQLLFYSVGIGQISSEVPQNLSASRPQDRQFILSSKKLLLSDSGFYLCAWIRSGRWLETQYFGPGTRLLVL.

This clonotype has a count of ten or more. The chain employs TRBV28 and TRBJ2-7, with a tentative D call TRBD1 (5 bases). Germline V gene data show CDR1 as MDHEN and CDR2 as SYDVKM. The CDR3 length is 15 residues. V was shortened by 2 bases and J by 3 bases, with 14 bases between the two germline ends. CDR3 residues: CASSLPAGKNYEQYF. CDR3 bases: TGTGCCAGCAGTTTACCGGCAGGGAAAAACTACGAGCAGTACTTC.

This clonotype was seen repeatedly, ten times or more. This chain joins TRBV2 and TRBJ2-7; D is unresolved. CDR1 and CDR2 (germline): SNHLY, FYNNEI. The V gene lost 10 bases and the J gene lost 3 bases, with 16 bases spanning the gap. The CDR3 is 13 residues long. In nucleotides, the CDR3 is TGTGCCACCACCCGGGCAGCTAGCTACGAGCAGTACTTC. As protein: CATTRAASYEQYF. Variable domain in full (rest from reference TRBV2 and TRBJ2-7): EPEVTQTPSHQVTQMGQEVILRCVPISNHLYFYWYRQILGQKVEFLVSFYNNEISEKSEIFDDQFSVERPDGSNFTLKIRSTKLEDSAMYFCATTRAASYEQYFGPGTRLTVT.

This clonotype has more than one count but fewer than ten. The rearrangement uses TRBV5-1 and TRBJ1-1; TRBD1 is a possible D gene (5 bases). The CDR3 spans 15 residues. V lost 0 bases, J lost 5 bases, and 14 bases lay in between. Germline V gives CDR1 SGHRS, CDR2 YFSETQ. The CDR3 bases are TGCGCCAGCAGCTTGGATGGGGGTTGGTCGACTGAAGCTTTCTTT. It encodes CASSLDGGWSTEAFF. Based on the CDR3 plus reference TRBV5-1 and TRBJ1-1, the full variable domain is KAGVTQTPRYLIKTRGQQVTLSCSPISGHRSVSWYQQTPGQGLQFLFEYFSETQRNKGNFPGRFSGRQFSNSRSEMNVSTLELGDSALYLCASSLDGGWSTEAFFGQGTRLTVV.

The rearrangement links TRBV29-1 to TRBJ1-1; tentatively, D is TRBD1 (6 bases). Trimming stripped 3 bases from V and 5 bases from J, with 13 bases between. CDR1 is SQVTM and CDR2 is ANQGSEA in the germline V gene. The CDR3 spans 13 residues. The DNA for the CDR3 is TGCAGCGTTGAGAGAGGGCAGGGGACTGAAGCTTTCTTT. Translated: CSVERGQGTEAFF.

This chain links TRBV4-1 with TRBJ2-7; 9 bases fit TRBD1. V lost 0 bases to trimming and J lost 3 bases; unmatched junction nucleotides: 3. Germline V gene lookup returns CDR1 MGHRA and CDR2 YSYEKL. This CDR3 comprises 15 residues. Here the CDR3 DNA reads TGCGCCAGCAGCCAAGAGTTGGGACAGGGCTACGAGCAGTACTTC. Translated: CASSQELGQGYEQYF.

To note about this clonotype: This may come from a read error, since a much larger clone is one base off. The V call is TRBV6-1, the J call TRBJ1-5, with 7 bases that match TRBD1. CDR3 length equals 15 residues. Unmatched junction bases numbered 5, after V lost 6 bases and J lost 0 bases. Germline V gene data show CDR1 as MNHNS and CDR2 as SASEGT. Here the CDR3 DNA reads TGTGCCAGCAGACGGGACAGCCTTAGCAATCAGCCCCAGCATTTT. As protein: CASRRDSLSNQPQHF.

This clonotype occurred many times. The genes are TRBV7-3 and TRBJ1-1, with D perhaps matching TRBD1 (5 bases). The CDR3 runs to 13 residues. V was cut by 2 bases and J by 4 bases, with 8 bases left in between. The germline gives CDR1 SGHTA, CDR2 FQGTGA. The CDR3 here is CASSLGAGTEAFF. The CDR3 DNA reads TGTGCCAGCAGCTTAGGGGCGGGCACTGAAGCTTTCTTT.

This clonotype turned up a few times. V is TRBV5-6 and J is TRBJ2-3, with 9 bases aligning to TRBD2. This CDR3 contains 17 residues. V shed 0 bases and J 6 bases; nucleotides not matched to a gene: 11. CDR1 is SGHDT, CDR2 YYEEEE, per germline. For the CDR3, the DNA is TGTGCCAGCAGCTTGGCCATCACTAGCGGGCAATCTGATACGCAGTATTTT. Translating gives CASSLAITSGQSDTQYF.

The V gene is TRBV9, the J gene TRBJ1-2, with D perhaps matching TRBD1 (5 bases). The length of the CDR3 is 14 residues. The germline V gene has CDR1 SGDLS and CDR2 YYNGEE. With 4 bases removed from V and 6 bases from J, the gap between germline ends came to 16 bases. The CDR3: CASSHQGARNGYTF. The CDR3 coding sequence is TGTGCCAGCAGCCACCAGGGCGCGCGGAATGGCTACACCTTC.

The CDR3 loop is CSAIGGTYGYTF. Here the CDR3 DNA reads TGCAGTGCCATAGGGGGAACGTATGGCTACACCTTC. The genes are TRBV20-1 and TRBJ1-2, with a possible D match to TRBD1 (6 bases). The V gene lost 6 bases and the J gene lost 5 bases, with 13 bases spanning the gap. This CDR3 has 12 residues. In germline, CDR1 is DFQATT, CDR2 SNEGSKA (reference sequence).

At least ten counts were recorded for this clonotype. V and J are TRBV28 and TRBJ1-1; D is perhaps TRBD1 (5 bases). Per the germline V gene, CDR1 is MDHEN and CDR2 is SYDVKM. CDR3 length equals 14 residues. With 2 bases removed from V and 1 base from J, the gap between germline ends came to 8 bases. CDR3 in amino acids: CASSLQGWNTEAFF. The CDR3 DNA reads TGTGCCAGCAGTTTACAGGGATGGAACACTGAAGCTTTCTTT.

This clonotype was observed a few times. This chain links TRBV20-1 with TRBJ2-7; 10 bases fit TRBD1. Germline V lookup: CDR1 DFQATT, CDR2 SNEGSKA (reference sequence). There are 11 residues in the CDR3. CDR3 residues: CSAIGTGEKSV. The CDR3 region has the DNA TGCAGTGCTATCGGGACAGGGGAAAAATCTGTC.

The chain employs TRBV19 and TRBJ2-3; 8 bases are shared with TRBD2. The germline V gene encodes CDR1 LNHDA and CDR2 SQIVND (reference sequence). After removal of 5 bases from V and 2 bases from J, the junction contained 3 bases not matched to a gene. The CDR3 loop spans 14 amino acids. DNA for the CDR3: TGTGCCAGTAGTCAGCGGGGGCACACAGATACGCAGTATTTT. Its translation is CASSQRGHTDTQYF.

The rearrangement joins TRBV6-1 to TRBJ1-4; possible D gene TRBD1, 6 bases. The ends were cut back, 8 bases at V and 2 bases at J, with 15 bases in the middle. Germline-derived CDR1 and CDR2 are MNHNS and SASEGT. CDR3 size: 15 residues. Here the CDR3 reads CASGMGAVTNEKLFF. The CDR3 coding sequence is TGTGCCAGCGGTATGGGGGCCGTGACTAATGAAAAACTGTTTTTT.

This clonotype was found a few times. The chain is built from TRBV25-1 and TRBJ1-1, with a tentative D call TRBD1 (6 bases). The CDR3 is 15 amino acids. The V end lost 1 base, the J end lost 0 bases, and 9 bases lay between the germline ends. CDR1 MGHDK and CDR2 SYGVNS come from the germline V gene. CDR3 amino acids: CASSESGTMNTEAFF. DNA for the CDR3: TGTGCCAGCAGTGAATCCGGGACAATGAACACTGAAGCTTTCTTT.

This clonotype was detected a few times. Here the CDR3 DNA reads TGTGCCAGCAGCTATAACCCAGGTTACGAGCAGTACTTC. Amino acid sequence: CASSYNPGYEQYF. The chain is built from TRBV7-2 and TRBJ2-7, with unresolved D. Germline-derived CDR1 and CDR2 are SGHTA and FQGNSA. The CDR3 covers 13 residues. Trimming pared 4 bases from V and 4 bases from J, leaving 11 bases between.

The CDR3 bases are TGTGCCAGCAGTTTTATCGGGACCGATGGCTACACCTTC. It yields the protein CASSFIGTDGYTF. The gene calls are TRBV28 and TRBJ1-2; perhaps TRBD1 as D (5 bases). Germline V gene sequence: CDR1 MDHEN, CDR2 SYDVKM. The length of the CDR3 is 13 residues. The V end was cut by 3 bases, the J end by 6 bases, with 11 bases between.

This clonotype was found many times. The V call is TRBV2, the J call TRBJ1-1; 10 nucleotides match TRBD1. V trimming: 7 bases; J trimming: 5 bases; junction bases outside the gene matches: 7. The germline gives CDR1 SNHLY, CDR2 FYNNEI. This CDR3 region has 14 residues. CDR3 loop: CASKTGGDWTEAFF. CDR3 in DNA: TGTGCCAGCAAGACAGGGGGCGATTGGACTGAAGCTTTCTTT.

This chain links TRBV6-1 with TRBJ1-1, with 8 bases aligning to TRBD1. V shed 9 bases, J shed 1 base, and the junction held 10 bases outside the gene matches. This CDR3 contains 15 residues. Germline-derived CDR1 and CDR2 are MNHNS and SASEGT. The CDR3 spells CASPPGTGWNTEAFF. The CDR3 region has the DNA TGTGCCAGTCCTCCCGGGACAGGTTGGAACACTGAAGCTTTCTTT.

This rearrangement joins TRBV10-3 to TRBJ2-3, with TRBD2 identical over 8 bases. The trim removed 1 base at V and 4 bases at J, leaving 4 bases unmatched. Germline V gene lookup returns CDR1 ENHRY and CDR2 SYGVKD. The CDR3 is 15 amino acids. The CDR3 region is CAISEYGRAADTQYF. The CDR3, as DNA: TGTGCCATCAGTGAGTACGGGAGGGCCGCAGATACGCAGTATTTT.

This clonotype was recorded a few times. The chain links TRBV29-1 to TRBJ1-2; 12 bases match TRBD1. This CDR3 spans 13 amino acids. The germline CDR1 and CDR2 sequences are SQVTM and ANQGSEA. V was clipped by 3 bases and J by 6 bases; unmatched bases: 2. As DNA, the CDR3 is TGCAGCGTTGACGGGACAGGGGGCCATGGCTACACCTTC. It encodes CSVDGTGGHGYTF.